The sequence of this T cell receptor beta chain was determined in a study of blood T cell repertoires in COVID-19. In the study overall: The United States, Italy and Spain supplied acute and convalescent COVID-19 samples.

The V gene's germline CDR1 is SGHAT and CDR2 FQNNGV. Unmatched junction bases numbered 11, after V lost 5 bases and J lost 2 bases. The CDR3 has 18 amino acids. The table came from immunoSEQ multiplex PCR; TCRdb's copy has only in-frame clones and leaves some out. The table records tens of thousands of clones, about 80% of them present only once. This clone was found a few times. The source is a woman aged 55-70 years with acute or convalescent COVID-19. Sequenced: peripheral blood. The chain has TRBV11-2 and TRBJ2-1, with 11 bases lining up with TRBD2. CDR3 residues: CASSDGPSGGRTYNEQFF. DNA for the CDR3: TGTGCCAGCAGCGACGGGCCTAGCGGGGGGCGAACCTACAATGAGCAGTTCTTC.